The 10 T cell receptor beta chains given below trace back to one sample, sequenced in a study of cytomegalovirus exposure and HLA in healthy donors. Vbeta (60) and Jbeta (13) primers were used in the PCR. Clones were sequenced by immunoSEQ multiplex PCR, and TCRdb holds only the in-frame ones, with some missing. Found here are 75,000 to 100,000 clones, 70% to 80% of them singletons; the top ten hold 15% to 20%. Sequencing was performed on PBMCs. The receptors here all came from a woman aged 55-69 years in good health and CMV-seropositive.

Comment on this clone: The same CDR3 also results from other DNA sequences found in this sample. The chain recombines TRBV6-1 with TRBJ2-1; TRBD2 aligns across 8 bases. With 7 bases clipped from V and 0 bases from J, the junction kept 5 bases outside the gene matches. Germline V lookup: CDR1 MNHNS, CDR2 SASEGT. The CDR3 is made up of 15 amino acids. In DNA form, the CDR3 reads TGTGCCAGCACAGTAGCGGGGAGCTCCTACAATGAGCAGTTCTTC. This sequence encodes CASTVAGSSYNEQFF.

The chain combines TRBV5-4 with TRBJ2-2; D not certain. CDR1 and CDR2 (germline): SGHNT, YYREEE (reference sequence). Deletions cut 4 bases from V and 6 bases from J, with 16 bases between. The CDR3 consists of 15 residues. The CDR3 reads CASSPGDSMPGELFF. The CDR3 bases are TGTGCCAGCAGCCCCGGTGATAGTATGCCCGGGGAGCTGTTTTTT.

V usage is TRBV4-1 and J usage is TRBJ2-5; unclear D gene. The V end lost 10 bases, the J end lost 2 bases, and 5 bases lay between the germline ends. The CDR3 totals 10 residues. Germline V gives CDR1 MGHRA, CDR2 YSYEKL. The chain's CDR3 is CATFQETQYF. For the CDR3, the DNA is TGCGCCACCTTTCAAGAGACCCAGTACTTC.

The chain uses TRBV6-1 and TRBJ2-7; 8 bases are a match to TRBD1. Trimming at V came to 4 bases and at J to 3 bases, leaving 8 bases not matched to a gene. Germline-derived CDR1 and CDR2 are MNHNS and SASEGT. The CDR3 covers 15 residues. CDR3 in amino acids: CASSAYPGQDYEQYF. The CDR3 bases are TGTGCCAGCAGTGCTTATCCGGGACAGGACTACGAGCAGTACTTC.

The chain couples TRBV6-6 to TRBJ2-5, with 7 bases that match TRBD2. The V segment lost 4 bases and the J segment 5 bases; nucleotides outside the gene matches: 7. Germline CDR1 reads MNHNY; CDR2 reads SVGAGI (reference sequence). The CDR3 spans 14 residues. The CDR3 is CASSFQTSSETQYF. Written as DNA, the CDR3 is TGTGCCAGCAGTTTCCAGACTAGCTCGGAGACCCAGTACTTC.

The chain couples TRBV7-9 to TRBJ2-1; unclear D gene. Trimming shortened V by 2 bases and J by 0 bases, and 8 bases separated the two germline ends. The CDR3 extends over 15 amino acids. Germline V gene sequence: CDR1 SEHNR, CDR2 FQNEAQ (reference sequence). The CDR3 coding sequence is TGTGCCAGCAGCTTATCCTATTCCTCCTACAATGAGCAGTTCTTC. Encoded protein: CASSLSYSSYNEQFF.

The CDR3 reads CASMGDRGRREQFF. The CDR3 bases are TGCGCCAGCATGGGGGACAGGGGGCGCCGGGAGCAGTTCTTC. J is TRBJ2-1 and V is TRBV4-1; TRBD1 agrees at 12 bases. The CDR3 covers 14 residues. With 7 bases clipped from V and 10 bases from J, the junction kept 8 bases outside the gene matches. Looked up from germline, CDR1 is MGHRA and CDR2 is YSYEKL.

The V call is TRBV7-3, the J call TRBJ2-3; TRBD2 is a possible D gene (6 bases). Trimming shortened V by 5 bases and J by 5 bases, and 11 bases separated the two germline ends. Germline V gene data show CDR1 as SGHTA and CDR2 as FQGTGA. The length of the CDR3 is 13 residues. CDR3 in amino acids: CASSIGGRDTQYF. The DNA of the CDR3 is TGTGCCAGCAGCATCGGAGGGAGAGATACGCAGTATTTT. Filled out from reference TRBV7-3 and TRBJ2-3, the complete variable domain reads GAGVSQTPSNKVTEKGKYVELRCDPISGHTALYWYRQSLGQGPEFLIYFQGTGAADDSGLPNDRFFAVRPEGSVSTLKIQRTERGDSAVYLCASSIGGRDTQYFGPGTRLTVL.

V and J are TRBV5-8 and TRBJ2-1; 11 bases agree with TRBD2. The germline CDR1 and CDR2 sequences are SGHTS and YDEGEE. This CDR3 contains 15 residues. V dropped 4 bases and J dropped 4; count of bases not matched to a gene: 4. This chain's CDR3 is CASSHTSGGYNEQFF. The DNA of the CDR3 is TGTGCCAGCAGCCATACTAGCGGGGGATACAATGAGCAGTTCTTC.

J is TRBJ1-6 and V is TRBV5-4; 8 positions agree with TRBD1. V was clipped by 0 bases and J by 10 bases; unmatched bases: 6. Per germline, CDR1 SGHNT and CDR2 YYREEE (reference sequence). The CDR3 is made up of 15 amino acids. In DNA, the CDR3 is TGTGCCAGCAGCTTGGAGCCAGGGGGCCAGTCACCCCTCCACTTT. Protein product: CASSLEPGGQSPLHF.